The 24 T cell receptor beta chains below all came from one sample that was sequenced in a study of CD8+CD57+ T cells in acquired aplastic anemia. CDR3 and TCR beta VDJ profiling relied on genomic DNA as the template. TCRdb recomputed calls from the reads with MiXCR, one row per CDR3 protein. The repertoire holds some 410,000 distinct CDR3 sequences, with 65% to 80% as singletons. Sequenced input: sorted CD4+, CD8+, or CD8+CD57+ T cells (not recorded which) from PBMCs. Receptor source: a human donor in good health, serving as a control.

This chain connects TRBV20-1 to TRBJ1-1; perhaps TRBD1 as D (5 bases). The germline gives CDR1 DFQATT, CDR2 SNEGSKA (reference sequence). The CDR3 length is 13 residues. V was trimmed by 6 bases and J by 5 bases, leaving 16 bases between them. The CDR3 region has the DNA TGCAGTGCCCCGGGACGTCCTACAACTGAAGCTTTCTTT. Its protein is CSAPGRPTTEAFF.

On this clonotype: The junction does not match germline at one end; this may be a read error. The chain employs TRBV5-1 and TRBJ2-7; weak D call: TRBD1 (5 bases). Germline V gene data show CDR1 as SGHRS and CDR2 as YFSETQ. This CDR3 region has 11 residues. The CDR3: CASSLAGRAGF. The CDR3 nucleotides read TGCGCCAGCAGCTTGGCCGGCAGGGCCGGCTTC.

This clonotype was detected many times. The V gene is TRBV5-1, the J gene TRBJ2-5; 8 bases line up with TRBD1. The CDR3 extends over 14 amino acids. The trim removed 4 bases at V and 2 bases at J, leaving 4 bases unmatched. Germline assignment: CDR1 SGHRS and CDR2 YFSETQ. CDR3 DNA: TGCGCCAGCAGCCCAGGGGGCTTACAAGAGACCCAGTACTTC. Encoded protein: CASSPGGLQETQYF.

Many counts were recorded for this clonotype. The chain recombines TRBV6-5 with TRBJ1-6, with D tentatively TRBD1 (6 bases). Germline V gene lookup returns CDR1 MNHEY and CDR2 SVGAGI. Trimming shortened V by 8 bases and J by 6 bases, and 11 bases separated the two germline ends. This CDR3 is built from 13 residues. The CDR3 DNA reads TGTGCCAGCTCGGCAGGGGCTAATTCACCCCTCCACTTT. Amino acid sequence: CASSAGANSPLHF.

A note on this clonotype: Relative to the germline gene, one junction end is altered; a read error may explain this. The chain couples TRBV9 to TRBJ1-2, with 8 positions matching TRBD1. This CDR3 contains 14 residues. Germline V lookup: CDR1 SGDLS, CDR2 YYNGEE. The CDR3 sequence: CASSLPVTGAGVLF. The CDR3 coding sequence is TGTGCCAGCAGCTTGCCGGTGACAGGGGCTGGCGTCCTCTTC.

V is TRBV5-6 and J is TRBJ1-6; unclear D gene. The length of the CDR3 is 16 residues. Germline loops: CDR1 SGHDT, CDR2 YYEEEE. Trimming removed 3 bases from V and 6 bases from J, with 16 bases in between. CDR3: CASSYAGSGSNSPLHF. CDR3 coding DNA: TGTGCCAGCAGCTACGCGGGGAGCGGGTCTAATTCACCCCTCCACTTT.

This clonotype has ten or more counts. This chain uses TRBV5-8 with TRBJ1-1, with D hard to call. The CDR3 loop spans 13 amino acids. V dropped 0 bases and J dropped 3 bases, with 6 bases sitting between them. The germline gives CDR1 SGHTS, CDR2 YDEGEE. The CDR3 here is CASSLAQDTEAFF. CDR3 sequence (DNA): TGTGCCAGCAGCTTGGCCCAAGACACTGAAGCTTTCTTT.

The V and J genes are TRBV9 and TRBJ2-1, with D possibly matching TRBD2 (7 bases). The CDR3 is 16 residues long. The V end was cut by 0 bases, the J end by 5 bases, with 15 bases between. Germline V gene data show CDR1 as SGDLS and CDR2 as YYNGEE. The CDR3 loop is CASSVEGEGGNNEQFF. CDR3 in DNA: TGTGCCAGCAGCGTAGAAGGGGAGGGGGGGAACAATGAGCAGTTCTTC.

Concerning this clonotype: The conserved closing phenylalanine or tryptophan is absent in this CDR3, likely reflecting a read error. The CDR3 reads CASSAAGKEKLFC. The CDR3 DNA follows: TGTGCCAGCAGCGCCGCAGGTAAGGAAAAGCTGTTTTGT. The V and J genes are TRBV2 and TRBJ1-4, with unresolved D. Germline V gene sequence: CDR1 SNHLY, CDR2 FYNNEI. This CDR3 is built from 13 residues.

The V and J genes are TRBV11-3 and TRBJ2-5; 7 nucleotides line up with TRBD1. V lost 5 bases, J lost 7 bases, and 7 bases stayed unmatched. The CDR3 spans 13 residues. Germline CDR1 reads SGHNT; CDR2 reads YENEEA. CDR3 in amino acids: CASSRSRQGTQYF. For the CDR3, the DNA is TGTGCCAGCAGCCGATCCCGACAGGGGACCCAGTACTTC.

Worth noting for this clonotype: A junction end diverges from the germline sequence, so it may reflect a read error. This rearrangement joins TRBV5-1 to TRBJ1-2, with D unclear. Per the germline V gene, CDR1 is SGHRS and CDR2 is YFSETQ. CDR3 length equals 14 residues. CDR3 sequence (DNA): TGTGCCAGCAGCTTCGACCGTGCTGACTATGGCTACACCTTC. This gives the protein CASSFDRADYGYTF.

This clonotype was seen more than once but under ten times. The CDR3 loop reads CASSESPGYQPQHF. CDR3 DNA: TGTGCCAGCAGTGAAAGCCCAGGGTATCAGCCCCAGCATTTT. The chain carries TRBV2 and TRBJ1-5; weak D call: TRBD1 (5 bases). This CDR3 region has 14 residues. Looked up from germline, CDR1 is SNHLY and CDR2 is FYNNEI. Trimming removed 2 bases at V and 5 bases at J, with 10 bases between.

This clonotype was seen ten or more times. V is TRBV7-2 and J is TRBJ1-3; the match to TRBD1 covers 8 bases. The V and J ends lost 5 bases and 3 bases, in that order; junction bases with no gene match: 6. The CDR3 runs to 15 residues. Germline CDR1 is SGHTA and CDR2 is FQGNSA. In nucleotides, the CDR3 is TGTGCCAGCAGCCGCGGGACAGGAAATGGAAACACCATATATTTT. It encodes CASSRGTGNGNTIYF.

Worth noting for this clonotype: One junction end does not reproduce the germline sequence, and a read error may be involved. The genes are TRBV7-3 and TRBJ2-2; 8 bases are shared with TRBD2. CDR1 is SGHTA and CDR2 is FQGTGA in the germline V gene. The CDR3 spans 14 residues. The CDR3 loop reads CASSLTVHTGGVLF. The CDR3 coding sequence is TGTGCCAGCAGTTTAACTGTGCACACCGGGGGGGTGTTATTT.

The CDR3 loop reads CATSLGAGGYAYTLTF. In DNA, the CDR3 is TGTGCCACCAGCCTCGGAGCAGGGGGCTATGCCTACACCCTGACTTTC. This chain links TRBV12-3 or TRBV12-4 with TRBJ2-6; 8 bases match TRBD1. CDR3 length: 16 amino acids. The V segment lost 10 bases and the J segment 15 bases; nucleotides outside the gene matches: 23.

The rearrangement links TRBV5-1 to TRBJ1-3, with 7 bases fitting TRBD1. Per germline, CDR1 SGHRS and CDR2 YFSETQ. The V and J ends lost 4 bases and 3 bases, in that order; junction bases with no gene match: 10. This CDR3 has 16 residues. The CDR3 DNA follows: TGCGCCAGCAGCCCAGGCGGCGGGACAGATGGAAACACCATATATTTT. This translates into CASSPGGGTDGNTIYF.

This sequence joins TRBV9 and TRBJ2-5; 10 bases align to TRBD1. With V trimmed by 1 base and J by 5 bases, 5 bases remained unmatched. In germline, CDR1 is SGDLS, CDR2 YYNGEE. The CDR3 runs to 15 residues. CDR3 bases: TGTGCCAGCAGCGTACAGGGACAGGGGTTTGAGACCCAGTACTTC. Protein: CASSVQGQGFETQYF. Variable domain in full (rest from reference TRBV9 and TRBJ2-5): DSGVTQTPKHLITATGQRVTLRCSPRSGDLSVYWYQQSLDQGLQFLIQYYNGEERAKGNILERFSAQQFPDLHSELNLSSLELGDSALYFCASSVQGQGFETQYFGPGTRLLVL.

The sample holds a few counts of this clonotype. The rearrangement uses TRBV10-2 and TRBJ2-7; 7 bases match TRBD1. The germline V gene encodes CDR1 WSHSY and CDR2 SAAADI. V lost 2 bases to trimming and J lost 5 bases; unmatched junction nucleotides: 6. The CDR3 runs 14 residues. CDR3 sequence reads: CASSEPWTGNEQYF. CDR3 nucleotides: TGCGCCAGCAGTGAGCCCTGGACAGGTAACGAGCAGTACTTC.

CDR3 in amino acids: CASRLQGAVTDTQYF. The CDR3 DNA sequence: TGTGCCAGCAGATTACAGGGGGCGGTGACAGATACGCAGTATTTT. The chain joins TRBV2 to TRBJ2-3; 9 bases match TRBD1. Per the germline V gene, CDR1 is SNHLY and CDR2 is FYNNEI. The CDR3 has 15 residues. V dropped 6 bases and J dropped 3; count of bases not matched to a gene: 7.

This sequence joins TRBV10-3 and TRBJ2-1; maybe TRBD2 (5 bases). Per the germline V gene, CDR1 is ENHRY and CDR2 is SYGVKD. The CDR3 is 14 residues long. V was trimmed by 10 bases and J by 7 bases, leaving 20 bases between them. CDR3 nucleotide sequence: TGTGCCAGCAGCTTAGCCGGCCCGGGGAATGAGCAGTTCTTC. This codes for CASSLAGPGNEQFF.

The V and J genes are TRBV9 and TRBJ2-4; D is possibly TRBD1 or TRBD2 (5 bases each). Germline V lookup: CDR1 SGDLS, CDR2 YYNGEE. V was trimmed by 7 bases and J by 1 base, leaving 9 bases between them. The CDR3 runs to 13 residues. CDR3 DNA sequence: TGTGCCAGCGGCGAGGGGGCCAAAAACATTCAGTACTTC. As protein: CASGEGAKNIQYF.

This clonotype was observed a handful of times. V usage is TRBV30 and J usage is TRBJ1-4; no clear D gene. Per germline, CDR1 GTSNPN and CDR2 SVGIG (reference sequence). The CDR3 spans 15 residues. Between the trimmed V and J ends, which lost 5 bases and 4 bases, there was a span of 17 bases. CDR3 coding DNA: TGTGCCTGGTCGAACCGCCGGGCGGGTAATGAAAAACTGTTTTTT. This gives the protein CAWSNRRAGNEKLFF.

The gene calls are TRBV7-9 and TRBJ1-6, with TRBD1 as a possible D gene (6 bases). Germline-derived CDR1 and CDR2 are SEHNR and FQNEAQ (reference sequence). The CDR3 sequence is 16 residues long. V lost 5 bases to trimming and J lost 10 bases, with 21 bases between them. Written as DNA, the CDR3 is TGTGCCAGCAGCGTAGGCGAGGGGGACATCGGATCACCCCTCCACTTT. Its translation: CASSVGEGDIGSPLHF.

As concerns this clonotype: Lacking the conserved final phenylalanine or tryptophan, this CDR3 likely reflects a read error. The DNA is left out, because the CDR3 cannot be placed on it with certainty; the CDR3 is given as TCRdb lists it. The chain couples TRBV9 to TRBJ1-1; the table's TRBD1 call for D was not verified on the DNA. The CDR3 is 12 residues long, counting both termini. Germline V lookup: CDR1 SGDLS, CDR2 YYNGEE. CDR3 loop: CASSSDRGPYNV.